The rows below give T cell receptor beta chains drawn from one sample of a study of shared clonotypes between healthy human individuals. Repertoires were generated with immunoSEQ multiplex PCR, while TCRdb's copy carries only in-frame clones and drops some. This sample carries about 2 million clones, roughly 95% of them seen once, and the ten largest clones take around 1.1%. Sequences were obtained from naive CD8+ T cells sorted from blood. These receptors all come from a man aged 18 to 29 in good health. Both conserved end residues are part of each CDR3. D genes are given only for firm matches. Clone size, where shown, is once, few, many, or a class for clones that have expanded.

d_call: -; v_call: TRBV11-2; j_call: TRBJ2-7; clone_size: -; cdr3_nt: TGTGCCAGCAGCTTCCGGGACACATACGAGCAGTACTTC; cdr3_aa: CASSFRDTYEQYF
d_call: -; v_call: TRBV7-9; j_call: TRBJ2-5; clone_size: -; cdr3_nt: TGTGCCAGCAGCTATCCCGACACAGGTCAAGAGACCCAGTACTTC; cdr3_aa: CASSYPDTGQETQYF
d_call: TRBD1; v_call: TRBV27; j_call: TRBJ2-2; clone_size: -; cdr3_nt: TGTGCCAGCAGTCTAAGACAGGGGAACACCGGGGAGCTGTTTTTT; cdr3_aa: CASSLRQGNTGELFF
d_call: TRBD1; v_call: TRBV10-3; j_call: TRBJ1-6; clone_size: -; cdr3_nt: TGTGCCATCAGTGACGGACAGGGGTTGTCACCCCTCCACTTT; cdr3_aa: CAISDGQGLSPLHF
d_call: -; v_call: TRBV7-9; j_call: TRBJ2-5; clone_size: -; cdr3_nt: TGTGCCAGCAGCGCCCCTTGGACAAAGCAAGAGACCCAGTACTTC; cdr3_aa: CASSAPWTKQETQYF
d_call: -; v_call: TRBV10-2; j_call: TRBJ1-5; clone_size: -; cdr3_nt: TGCGCCAGCAGTGAGTCCGCCCGACAGCCCCAGCATTTT; cdr3_aa: CASSESARQPQHF
d_call: -; v_call: TRBV21-1; j_call: TRBJ1-3; clone_size: -; cdr3_nt: TGTGCCCCGAAACCACGGATCTCTGGAAACACCATATATTTT; cdr3_aa: CAPKPRISGNTIYF
d_call: -; v_call: TRBV10-1; j_call: TRBJ2-2; clone_size: -; cdr3_nt: TGCGCCAGCAGCACACGACAAAGGAGGGCCACCGGGGAGCTGTTTTTT; cdr3_aa: CASSTRQRRATGELFF
d_call: TRBD2; v_call: TRBV4-2; j_call: TRBJ2-1; clone_size: -; cdr3_nt: TGTGCCAGCAGCCGAATAGCGGGGGCCCTCAATGAGCAGTTCTTC; cdr3_aa: CASSRIAGALNEQFF
d_call: -; v_call: TRBV29-1; j_call: TRBJ2-1; clone_size: -; cdr3_nt: TGCAGCGTTGAGTTCCGGGAATACAATGAGCAGTTCTTC; cdr3_aa: CSVEFREYNEQFF
d_call: -; v_call: TRBV28; j_call: TRBJ1-1; clone_size: -; cdr3_nt: TGTGCCAGCAGTTTATGGAGCACTGAAGCTTTCTTT; cdr3_aa: CASSLWSTEAFF
d_call: TRBD2; v_call: TRBV28; j_call: TRBJ2-7; clone_size: -; cdr3_nt: TGTGCCAGCAGTTTAGGACTAGATTACGAGCAGTACTTC; cdr3_aa: CASSLGLDYEQYF
d_call: -; v_call: TRBV11-2; j_call: TRBJ1-4; clone_size: once; cdr3_nt: TGTGCCAGCAGCAGAACCCGGACAGCCACTAATGAAAAACCGTTTTTT; cdr3_aa: CASSRTRTATNEKPFF
d_call: -; v_call: TRBV9; j_call: TRBJ2-1; clone_size: -; cdr3_nt: TGTGCCAGCAGCGTAGTCGGGGGGCTCTACAATGAGCAGTTCTTC; cdr3_aa: CASSVVGGLYNEQFF
d_call: -; v_call: TRBV2; j_call: TRBJ2-7; clone_size: -; cdr3_nt: TGTGCCAGCAGGGAGTACTACGAGCAGTACTTC; cdr3_aa: CASREYYEQYF
d_call: TRBD2; v_call: TRBV6-5; j_call: TRBJ2-2; clone_size: -; cdr3_nt: TGTGCCAGCAGTTCACTAGCGGGACAGAACACCGGGGAGCTGTTTTTT; cdr3_aa: CASSSLAGQNTGELFF
d_call: -; v_call: TRBV4-2; j_call: TRBJ2-5; clone_size: -; cdr3_nt: TGTGCCAGCAGCCAAGACGGAGAAGAGACCCAGTACTTC; cdr3_aa: CASSQDGEETQYF